This T cell receptor beta chain was obtained from a study of OX40 agonist ivuxolimab in advanced cancers. The CDR3 totals 14 residues. Trimming pared 0 bases from V and 6 bases from J, leaving 9 bases between. Germline V gives CDR1 MNHEY, CDR2 SVGAGI. This clone has a handful of counts. Method: immunoSEQ multiplex PCR; TCRdb's copy keeps in-frame clones and lacks some. The table shows about 92,000 clones, with about 91% occurring only once. Sequenced material: CD4+ or CD8+ T cells sorted from blood, taken in a trial of the OX40 agonist ivuxolimab. The receptor's source is an adult with an advanced solid tumor such as melanoma, head and neck, liver or kidney cancer. This sequence joins TRBV6-5 and TRBJ1-5; D is unresolved. CDR3 sequence (DNA): TGTGCCAGCAGTTACTCGCAAGGAACTCAGCCCCAGCATTTT. Translating it yields CASSYSQGTQPQHF.